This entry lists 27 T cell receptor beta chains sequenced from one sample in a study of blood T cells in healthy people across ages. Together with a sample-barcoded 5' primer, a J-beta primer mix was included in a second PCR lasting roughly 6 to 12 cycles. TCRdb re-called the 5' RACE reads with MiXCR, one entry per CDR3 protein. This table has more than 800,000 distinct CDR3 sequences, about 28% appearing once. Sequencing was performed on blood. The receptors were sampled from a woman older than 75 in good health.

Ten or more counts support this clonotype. Here the CDR3 DNA reads TGTGCCAGCAGCTTAGCGCTCGCGAACAATGAGCAGTTCTTC. It is translated as CASSLALANNEQFF. The rearrangement joins TRBV7-2 to TRBJ2-1; D gene unclear. CDR3 length equals 14 residues. Trimming took 0 bases from V and 5 from J, leaving 8 bases between them. Germline CDR1 and CDR2: SGHTA and FQGNSA.

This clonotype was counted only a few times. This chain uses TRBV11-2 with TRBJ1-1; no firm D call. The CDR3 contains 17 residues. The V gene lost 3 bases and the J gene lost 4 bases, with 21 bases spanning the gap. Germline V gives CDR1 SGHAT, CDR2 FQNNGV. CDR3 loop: CASSFLEGLLGGTEAFF. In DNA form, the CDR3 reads TGTGCCAGCAGCTTCCTGGAAGGGTTACTAGGTGGCACTGAAGCTTTCTTT. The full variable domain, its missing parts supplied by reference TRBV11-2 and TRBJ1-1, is EAGVAQSPRYKIIEKRQSVAFWCNPISGHATLYWYQQILGQGPKLLIQFQNNGVVDDSQLPKDRFSAERLKGVDSTLKIQPAKLEDSAVYLCASSFLEGLLGGTEAFFGQGTRLTVV.

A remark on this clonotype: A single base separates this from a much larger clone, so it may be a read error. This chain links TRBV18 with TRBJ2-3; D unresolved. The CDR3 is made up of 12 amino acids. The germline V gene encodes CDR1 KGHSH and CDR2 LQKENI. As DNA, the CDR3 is TGTGCCGGCTCGACCGGCACAGATACGCAGTATTTT. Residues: CAGSTGTDTQYF.

The CDR3 DNA sequence: TGTGCCAGCAGTTTCAGGGTAATTGGCTACACCTTC. Translated: CASSFRVIGYTF. The chain uses TRBV28 and TRBJ1-2; D possibly corresponds to TRBD1 (5 bases). Trimming took off 3 bases at V and 7 bases at J, with 9 bases between the two ends. The CDR3 runs to 12 residues. Germline loops: CDR1 MDHEN, CDR2 SYDVKM.

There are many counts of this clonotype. The CDR3 here is CASRPQTWETQYF. CDR3 sequence (DNA): TGCGCCAGCAGACCGCAAACCTGGGAGACCCAGTACTTC. The chain uses TRBV5-1 and TRBJ2-5, with no clear D. The CDR3 loop spans 13 amino acids. The V gene's germline CDR1 is SGHRS and CDR2 YFSETQ. Trimming cost V 5 bases and J 5 bases, with 13 bases left between them.

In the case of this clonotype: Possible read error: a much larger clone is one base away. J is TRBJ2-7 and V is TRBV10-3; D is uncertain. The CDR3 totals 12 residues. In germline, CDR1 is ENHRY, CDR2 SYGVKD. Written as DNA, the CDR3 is TGTGCCATCAGTGAAGGGAAATACGAGCAGTGCTTC. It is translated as CAISEGKYEQCF.

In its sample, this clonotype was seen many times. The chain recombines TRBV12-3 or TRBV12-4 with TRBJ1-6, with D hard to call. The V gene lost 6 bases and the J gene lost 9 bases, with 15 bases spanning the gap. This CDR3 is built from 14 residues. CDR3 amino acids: CASSALRASSPLHF. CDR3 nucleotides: TGTGCCAGCAGCGCCCTCCGGGCTTCTTCACCCCTCCACTTT.

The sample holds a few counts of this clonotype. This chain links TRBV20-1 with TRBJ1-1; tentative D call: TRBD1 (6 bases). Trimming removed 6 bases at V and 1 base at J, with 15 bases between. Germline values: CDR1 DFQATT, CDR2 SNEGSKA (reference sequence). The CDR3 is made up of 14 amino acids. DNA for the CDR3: TGCAGTGCCCCCAGGAGGGGGAGGAACACTGAAGCTTTCTTT. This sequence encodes CSAPRRGRNTEAFF.

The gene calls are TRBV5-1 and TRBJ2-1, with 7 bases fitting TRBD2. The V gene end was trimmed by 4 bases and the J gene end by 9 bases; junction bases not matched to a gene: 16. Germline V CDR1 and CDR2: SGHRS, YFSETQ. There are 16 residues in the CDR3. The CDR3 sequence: CASSPWGGSPPGEQFF. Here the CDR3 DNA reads TGCGCCAGCAGCCCCTGGGGGGGGTCCCCGCCTGGTGAGCAGTTCTTC.

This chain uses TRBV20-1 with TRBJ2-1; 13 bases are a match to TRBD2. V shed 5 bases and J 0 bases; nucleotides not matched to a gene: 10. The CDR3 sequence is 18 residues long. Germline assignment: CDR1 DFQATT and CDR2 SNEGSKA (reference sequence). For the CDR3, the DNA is TGCAGTGCTCCCCGGACTAGCGGGAGAACAAGCTCCTACAATGAGCAGTTCTTC. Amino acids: CSAPRTSGRTSSYNEQFF.

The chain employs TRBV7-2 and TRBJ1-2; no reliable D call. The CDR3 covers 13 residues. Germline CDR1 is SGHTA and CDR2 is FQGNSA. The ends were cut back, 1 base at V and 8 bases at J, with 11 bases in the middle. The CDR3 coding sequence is TGTGCCAGCAGCTTAGAGACGGTAGAGGGCTACACCTTC. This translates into CASSLETVEGYTF.

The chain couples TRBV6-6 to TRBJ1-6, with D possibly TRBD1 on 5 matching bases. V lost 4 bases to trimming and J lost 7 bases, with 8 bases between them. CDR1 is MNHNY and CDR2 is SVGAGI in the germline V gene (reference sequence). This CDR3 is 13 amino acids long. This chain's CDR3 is CASSSTENSPLHF. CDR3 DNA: TGTGCCAGCAGTTCGACAGAAAATTCACCCCTCCACTTT.

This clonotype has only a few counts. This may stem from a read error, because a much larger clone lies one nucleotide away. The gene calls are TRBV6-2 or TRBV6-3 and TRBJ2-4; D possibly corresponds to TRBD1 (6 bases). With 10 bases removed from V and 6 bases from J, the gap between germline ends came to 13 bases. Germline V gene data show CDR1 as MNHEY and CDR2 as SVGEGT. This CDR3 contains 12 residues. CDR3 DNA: TGTGCCACCCAAGGACAGAGAAACATTCAGTACTTC. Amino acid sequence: CATQGQRNIQYF.

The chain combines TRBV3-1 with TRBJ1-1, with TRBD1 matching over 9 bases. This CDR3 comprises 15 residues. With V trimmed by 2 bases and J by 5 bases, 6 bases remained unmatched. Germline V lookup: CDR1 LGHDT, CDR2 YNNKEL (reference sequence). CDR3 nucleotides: TGTGCCAGCAGCCAAAAGACAGGGGGTAATACTGAAGCTTTCTTT. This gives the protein CASSQKTGGNTEAFF. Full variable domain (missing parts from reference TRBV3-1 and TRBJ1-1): DTAVSQTPKYLVTQMGNDKSIKCEQNLGHDTMYWYKQDSKKFLKIMFSYNNKELIINETVPNRFSPKSPDKAHLNLHINSLELGDSAVYFCASSQKTGGNTEAFFGQGTRLTVV.

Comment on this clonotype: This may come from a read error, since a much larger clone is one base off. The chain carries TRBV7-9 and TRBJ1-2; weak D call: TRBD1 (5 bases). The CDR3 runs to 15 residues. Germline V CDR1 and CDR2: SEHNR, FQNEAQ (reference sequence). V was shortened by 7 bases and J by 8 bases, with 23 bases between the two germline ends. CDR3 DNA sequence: TGTGCCAGCACCGACCCTCAGGAAGTGTGGGGCGGCTACACCTTC. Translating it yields CASTDPQEVWGGYTF.

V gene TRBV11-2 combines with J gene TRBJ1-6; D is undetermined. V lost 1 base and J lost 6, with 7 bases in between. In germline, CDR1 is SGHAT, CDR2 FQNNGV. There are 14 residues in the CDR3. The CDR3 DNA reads TGTGCCAGCAGCTTAGTACAGTTTAATTCACCCCTCCACTTT. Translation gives CASSLVQFNSPLHF. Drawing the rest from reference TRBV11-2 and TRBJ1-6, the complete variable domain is EAGVAQSPRYKIIEKRQSVAFWCNPISGHATLYWYQQILGQGPKLLIQFQNNGVVDDSQLPKDRFSAERLKGVDSTLKIQPAKLEDSAVYLCASSLVQFNSPLHFGNGTRLTVT.

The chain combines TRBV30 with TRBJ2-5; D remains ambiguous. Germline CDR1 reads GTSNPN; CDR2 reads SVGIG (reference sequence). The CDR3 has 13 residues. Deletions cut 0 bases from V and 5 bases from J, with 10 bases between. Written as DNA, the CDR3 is TGTGCCTGGAGTGTAATCCTTATGGAGACCCAGTACTTC. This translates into CAWSVILMETQYF.

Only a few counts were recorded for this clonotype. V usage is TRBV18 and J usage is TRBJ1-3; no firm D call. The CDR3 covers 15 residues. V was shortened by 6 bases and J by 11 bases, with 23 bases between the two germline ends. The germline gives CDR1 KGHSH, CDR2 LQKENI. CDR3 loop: CASSPWTDGGSSIYF. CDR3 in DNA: TGTGCCAGCTCCCCCTGGACCGACGGCGGGTCGTCCATATATTTT. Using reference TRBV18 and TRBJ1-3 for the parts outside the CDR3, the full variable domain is NAGVMQNPRHLVRRRGQEARLRCSPMKGHSHVYWYRQLPEEGLKFMVYLQKENIIDESGMPKERFSAEFPKEGPSILRIQQVVRGDSAAYFCASSPWTDGGSSIYFGEGSWLTVV.

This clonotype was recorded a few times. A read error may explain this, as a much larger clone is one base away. The CDR3 nucleotides are TGTGCCAACACCCTACCGGGGACAGGGATAATCAATGAGCAGTTCTTC. Its protein product is CANTLPGTGIINEQFF. The rearrangement joins TRBV6-2 or TRBV6-3 to TRBJ2-1; 9 bases are a match to TRBD1. CDR1 is MNHEY and CDR2 is SVGEGT in the germline V gene. The CDR3 sequence is 16 residues long. The junction had 16 bases not matched to a gene; V was cut back by 10 bases and J by 6 bases.

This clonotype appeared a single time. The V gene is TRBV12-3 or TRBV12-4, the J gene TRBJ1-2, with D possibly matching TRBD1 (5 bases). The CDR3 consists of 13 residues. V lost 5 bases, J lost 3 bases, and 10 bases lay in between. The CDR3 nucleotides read TGTGCCAGCAGTCGTAGGGGTCACTATGGCTACACCTTC. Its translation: CASSRRGHYGYTF.

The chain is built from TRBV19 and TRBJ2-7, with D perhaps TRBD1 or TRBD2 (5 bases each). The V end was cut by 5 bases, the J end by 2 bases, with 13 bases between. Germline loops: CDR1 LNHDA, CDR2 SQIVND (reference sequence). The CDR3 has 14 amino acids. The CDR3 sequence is CASSSRGLTYEQYF. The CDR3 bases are TGTGCCAGTAGTTCGAGGGGCCTTACCTACGAGCAGTACTTC.

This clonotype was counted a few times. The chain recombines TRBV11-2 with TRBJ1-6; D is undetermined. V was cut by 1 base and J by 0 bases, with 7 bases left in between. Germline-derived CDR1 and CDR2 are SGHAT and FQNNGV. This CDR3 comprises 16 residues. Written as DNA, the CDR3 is TGTGCCAGCAGCTTAGTACCGAGCTCCTATAATTCACCCCTCCACTTT. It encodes CASSLVPSSYNSPLHF.

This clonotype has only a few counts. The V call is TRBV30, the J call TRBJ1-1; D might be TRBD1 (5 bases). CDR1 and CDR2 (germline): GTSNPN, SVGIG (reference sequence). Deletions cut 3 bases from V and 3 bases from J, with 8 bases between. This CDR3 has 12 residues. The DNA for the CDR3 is TGTGCCTGGAGAAGAGGGGACACTGAAGCTTTCTTT. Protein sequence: CAWRRGDTEAFF.

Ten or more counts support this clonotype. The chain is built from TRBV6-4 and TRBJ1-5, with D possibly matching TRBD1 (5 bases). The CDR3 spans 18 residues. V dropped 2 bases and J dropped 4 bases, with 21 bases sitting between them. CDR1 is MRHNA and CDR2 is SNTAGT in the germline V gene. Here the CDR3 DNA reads TGTGCCAGCAGTGACGACTTAGAGGGTAGACGGGGGAATCAGCCCCAGCATTTT. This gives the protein CASSDDLEGRRGNQPQHF.

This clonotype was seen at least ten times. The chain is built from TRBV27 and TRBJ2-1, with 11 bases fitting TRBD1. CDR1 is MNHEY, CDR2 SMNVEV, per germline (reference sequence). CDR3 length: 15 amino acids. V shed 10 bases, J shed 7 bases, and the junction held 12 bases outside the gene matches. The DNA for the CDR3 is TGTGCCACCACGACCGGGACAGGGGGGAGGAATGAGCAGTTCTTC. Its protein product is CATTTGTGGRNEQFF.

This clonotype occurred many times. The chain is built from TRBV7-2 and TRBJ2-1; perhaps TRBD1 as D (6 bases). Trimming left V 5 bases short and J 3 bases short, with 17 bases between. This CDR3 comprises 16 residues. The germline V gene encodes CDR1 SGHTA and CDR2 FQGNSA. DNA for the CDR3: TGTGCCAGCAGCCTTCAAGACAGGACCTACTACAATGAGCAGTTCTTC. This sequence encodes CASSLQDRTYYNEQFF.

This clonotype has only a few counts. The CDR3 reads CASSRQGGGISTDTQYF. Here the CDR3 DNA reads TGTGCCAGCAGCCGGCAGGGCGGGGGGATTAGCACAGATACGCAGTATTTT. The gene calls are TRBV12-3 or TRBV12-4 and TRBJ2-3, with 8 bases aligning to TRBD2. The CDR3 sequence is 17 residues long. V lost 6 bases to trimming and J lost 0 bases; unmatched junction nucleotides: 11.